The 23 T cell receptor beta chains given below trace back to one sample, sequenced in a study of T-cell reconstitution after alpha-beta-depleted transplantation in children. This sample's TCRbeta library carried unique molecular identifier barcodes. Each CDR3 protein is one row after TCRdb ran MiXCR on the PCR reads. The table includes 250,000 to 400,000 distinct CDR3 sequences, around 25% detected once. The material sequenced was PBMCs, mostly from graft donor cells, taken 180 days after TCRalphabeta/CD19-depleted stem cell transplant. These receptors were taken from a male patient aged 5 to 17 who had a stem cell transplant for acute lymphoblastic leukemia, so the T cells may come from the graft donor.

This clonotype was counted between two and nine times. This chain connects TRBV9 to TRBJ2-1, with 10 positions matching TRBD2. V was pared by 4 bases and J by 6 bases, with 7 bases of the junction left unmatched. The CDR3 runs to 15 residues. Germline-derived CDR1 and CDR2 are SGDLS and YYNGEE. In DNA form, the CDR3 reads TGTGCCAGCAGCTCGCTAGCGGGAGTTCTCAATGAGCAGTTCTTC. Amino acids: CASSSLAGVLNEQFF.

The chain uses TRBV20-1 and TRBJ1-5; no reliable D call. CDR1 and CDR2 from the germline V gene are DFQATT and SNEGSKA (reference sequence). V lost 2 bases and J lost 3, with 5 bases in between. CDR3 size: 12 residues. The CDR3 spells CSARQINQPQHF. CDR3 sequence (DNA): TGCAGTGCTAGACAGATCAATCAGCCCCAGCATTTT.

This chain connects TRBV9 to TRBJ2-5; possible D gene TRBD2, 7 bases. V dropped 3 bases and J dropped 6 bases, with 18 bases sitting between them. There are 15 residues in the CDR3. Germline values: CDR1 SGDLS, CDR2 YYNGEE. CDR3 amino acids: CASSAPGGGGKTQYF. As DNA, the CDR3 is TGTGCCAGCAGCGCCCCCGGAGGGGGGGGAAAGACCCAGTACTTC. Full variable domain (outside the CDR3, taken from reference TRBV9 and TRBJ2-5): DSGVTQTPKHLITATGQRVTLRCSPRSGDLSVYWYQQSLDQGLQFLIQYYNGEERAKGNILERFSAQQFPDLHSELNLSSLELGDSALYFCASSAPGGGGKTQYFGPGTRLLVL.

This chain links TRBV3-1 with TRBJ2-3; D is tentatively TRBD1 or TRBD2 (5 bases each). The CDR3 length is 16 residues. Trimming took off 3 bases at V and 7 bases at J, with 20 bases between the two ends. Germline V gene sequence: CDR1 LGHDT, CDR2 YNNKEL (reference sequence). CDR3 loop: CASSHPWGTVANTQYF. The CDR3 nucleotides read TGTGCCAGCAGCCACCCCTGGGGGACCGTCGCCAATACGCAGTATTTT.

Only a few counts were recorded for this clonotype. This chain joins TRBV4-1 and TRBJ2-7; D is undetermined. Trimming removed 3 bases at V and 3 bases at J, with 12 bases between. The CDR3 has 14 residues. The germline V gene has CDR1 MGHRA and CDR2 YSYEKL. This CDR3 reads CASSHDPLLYEQYF. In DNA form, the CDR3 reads TGCGCCAGCAGCCACGACCCTCTACTCTACGAGCAGTACTTC.

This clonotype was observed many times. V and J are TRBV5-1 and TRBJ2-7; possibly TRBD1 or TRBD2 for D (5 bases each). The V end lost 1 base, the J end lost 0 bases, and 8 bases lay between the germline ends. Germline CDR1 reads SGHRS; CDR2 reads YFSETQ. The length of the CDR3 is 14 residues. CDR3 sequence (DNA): TGCGCCAGCAGCTTGTCAGGGAGCTCCTACGAGCAGTACTTC. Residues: CASSLSGSSYEQYF.

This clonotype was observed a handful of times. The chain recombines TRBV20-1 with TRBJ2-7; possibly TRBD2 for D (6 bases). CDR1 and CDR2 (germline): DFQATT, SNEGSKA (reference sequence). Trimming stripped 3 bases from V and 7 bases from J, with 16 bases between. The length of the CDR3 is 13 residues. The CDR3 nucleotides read TGCAGTGCTAGTCGGGGGATGGTGAAAGAGCAGTACTTC. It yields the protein CSASRGMVKEQYF.

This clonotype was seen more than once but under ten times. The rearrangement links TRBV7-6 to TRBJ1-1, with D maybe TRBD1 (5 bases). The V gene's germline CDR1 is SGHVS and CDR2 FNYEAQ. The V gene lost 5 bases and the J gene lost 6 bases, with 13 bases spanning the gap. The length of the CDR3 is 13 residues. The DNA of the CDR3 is TGTGCCAGCAGCCTACCCGGGACCCCTGAAGCTTTCTTT. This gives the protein CASSLPGTPEAFF.

This CDR3 reads CASSQDRRASVSPYYEQYF. CDR3 nucleotides: TGTGCCAGCAGCCAAGATCGGCGGGCCTCGGTATCTCCTTACTACGAGCAGTACTTC. The chain combines TRBV4-2 with TRBJ2-7; tentative D call: TRBD2 (5 bases). This CDR3 is 19 amino acids long. Germline values: CDR1 LGHNA, CDR2 YNFKEQ. The V and J ends lost 0 bases and 3 bases respectively, with 24 bases between them.

CDR3 region: CASSRSSGRGNEQFF. The CDR3 DNA is TGTGCCAGCAGTCGCAGTAGCGGGAGAGGGAATGAGCAGTTCTTC. The chain employs TRBV7-6 and TRBJ2-1, with 9 bases lining up with TRBD2. This CDR3 is built from 15 residues. CDR1 and CDR2 from the germline V gene are SGHVS and FNYEAQ. The ends lost 6 bases at V and 7 bases at J; junction bases unmatched: 10.

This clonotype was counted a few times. CDR3: CASSSNQHPLFTEAFF. CDR3 DNA sequence: TGTGCCAGCAGCTCGAACCAACATCCGCTCTTCACTGAAGCTTTCTTT. J is TRBJ1-1 and V is TRBV5-5; D call uncertain. V shed 3 bases and J shed 4 bases, with 19 bases lying between them. CDR3 size: 16 residues. Germline CDR1 SGHKS, CDR2 YYEKEE (reference sequence).

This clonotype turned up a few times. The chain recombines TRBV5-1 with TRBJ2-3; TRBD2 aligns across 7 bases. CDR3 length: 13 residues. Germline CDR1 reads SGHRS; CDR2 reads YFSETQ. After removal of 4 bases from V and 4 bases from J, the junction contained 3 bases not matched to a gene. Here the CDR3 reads CASSRTRSDTQYF. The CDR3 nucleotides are TGCGCCAGCAGCCGGACTAGATCAGATACGCAGTATTTT. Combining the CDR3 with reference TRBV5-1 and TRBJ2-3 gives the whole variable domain KAGVTQTPRYLIKTRGQQVTLSCSPISGHRSVSWYQQTPGQGLQFLFEYFSETQRNKGNFPGRFSGRQFSNSRSEMNVSTLELGDSALYLCASSRTRSDTQYFGPGTRLTVL.

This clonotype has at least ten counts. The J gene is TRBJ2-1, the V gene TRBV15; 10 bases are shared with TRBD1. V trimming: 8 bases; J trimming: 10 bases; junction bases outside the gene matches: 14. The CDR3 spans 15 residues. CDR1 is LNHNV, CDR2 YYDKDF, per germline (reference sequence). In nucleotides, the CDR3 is TGTGCCACCTCGGGCCGGGACAGGGGCAAGGAGGAGCAGTTCTTC. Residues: CATSGRDRGKEEQFF.

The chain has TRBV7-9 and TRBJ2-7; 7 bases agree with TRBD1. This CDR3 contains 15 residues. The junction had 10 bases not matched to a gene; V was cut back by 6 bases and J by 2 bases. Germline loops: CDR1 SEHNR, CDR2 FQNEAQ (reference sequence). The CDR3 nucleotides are TGTGCCAGCAGTCTAACAGGGGCCCCTACCTACGAGCAGTACTTC. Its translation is CASSLTGAPTYEQYF.

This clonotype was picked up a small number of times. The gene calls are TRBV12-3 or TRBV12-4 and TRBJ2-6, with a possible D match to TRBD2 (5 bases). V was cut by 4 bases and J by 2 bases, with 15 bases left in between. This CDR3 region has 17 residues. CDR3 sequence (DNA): TGTGCCAGCAGTTCCCGTTTTAGCGCCACTGGGGCCAACGTCCTGACTTTC. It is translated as CASSSRFSATGANVLTF.

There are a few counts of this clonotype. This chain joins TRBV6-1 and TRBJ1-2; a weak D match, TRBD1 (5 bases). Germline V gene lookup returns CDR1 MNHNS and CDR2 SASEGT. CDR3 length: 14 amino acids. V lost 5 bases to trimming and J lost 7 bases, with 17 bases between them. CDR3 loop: CASSRLEGARGYTF. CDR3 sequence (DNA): TGTGCCAGCAGTAGACTAGAAGGGGCGCGTGGCTACACCTTC.

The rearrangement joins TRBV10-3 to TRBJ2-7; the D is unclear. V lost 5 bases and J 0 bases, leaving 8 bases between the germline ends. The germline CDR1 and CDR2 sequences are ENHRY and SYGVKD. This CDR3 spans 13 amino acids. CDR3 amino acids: CAISQGFSYEQYF. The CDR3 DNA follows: TGTGCCATCAGTCAAGGGTTCTCCTACGAGCAGTACTTC.

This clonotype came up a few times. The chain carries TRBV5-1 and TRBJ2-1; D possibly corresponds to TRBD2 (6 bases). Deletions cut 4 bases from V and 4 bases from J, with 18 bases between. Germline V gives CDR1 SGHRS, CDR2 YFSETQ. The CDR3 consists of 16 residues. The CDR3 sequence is CASSPGLAVDYNEQFF. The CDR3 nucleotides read TGCGCCAGCAGCCCGGGTTTAGCGGTAGATTACAATGAGCAGTTCTTC.

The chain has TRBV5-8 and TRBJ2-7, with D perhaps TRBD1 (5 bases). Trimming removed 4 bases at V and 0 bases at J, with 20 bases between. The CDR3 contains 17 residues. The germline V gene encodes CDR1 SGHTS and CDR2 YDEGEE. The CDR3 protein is CASSRPLYRTSSYEQYF. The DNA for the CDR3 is TGTGCCAGCAGCCGTCCTCTTTACAGGACAAGCTCCTACGAGCAGTACTTC.

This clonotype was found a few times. CDR3 sequence: CASSLTQGVIDTQYF. Written as DNA, the CDR3 is TGCGCCAGCAGCTTGACCCAGGGGGTCATAGATACGCAGTATTTT. V gene TRBV5-1 combines with J gene TRBJ2-3, with TRBD1 matching over 7 bases. V was clipped by 1 base and J by 5 bases; unmatched bases: 7. CDR1 is SGHRS and CDR2 is YFSETQ in the germline V gene. The CDR3 has 15 residues.

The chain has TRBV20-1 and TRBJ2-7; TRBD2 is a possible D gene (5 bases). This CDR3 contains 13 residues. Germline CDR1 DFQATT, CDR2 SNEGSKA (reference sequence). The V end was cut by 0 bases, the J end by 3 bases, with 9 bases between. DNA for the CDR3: TGCAGTGCTAGAGACCGGACTTTCTACGAGCAGTACTTC. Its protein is CSARDRTFYEQYF.

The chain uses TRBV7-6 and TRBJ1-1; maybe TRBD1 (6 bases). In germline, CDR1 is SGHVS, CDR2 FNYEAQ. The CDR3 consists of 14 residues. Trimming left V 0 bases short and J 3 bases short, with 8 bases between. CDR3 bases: TGTGCCAGCAGCTTAGCGGGGGCAGACACTGAAGCTTTCTTT. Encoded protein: CASSLAGADTEAFF.

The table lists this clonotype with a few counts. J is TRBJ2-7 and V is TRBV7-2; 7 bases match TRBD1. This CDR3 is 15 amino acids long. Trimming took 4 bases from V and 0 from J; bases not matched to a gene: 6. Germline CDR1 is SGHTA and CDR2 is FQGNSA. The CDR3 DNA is TGTGCCAGCAGCTCCTCCGGGACAGTCTCCTACGAGCAGTACTTC. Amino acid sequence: CASSSSGTVSYEQYF.